This T cell receptor beta chain originates from a study of early T cells in non-severe SARS-CoV-2 infection. General study results and limits: VDJdb-based annotation leaned toward anti-spike CD8 responses and missed private and CD4 specificities.

For this clonotype: Its target is unknown.

After removal of 6 bases from V and 4 bases from J, the junction contained 5 bases not matched to a gene. The CDR3 consists of 14 residues. The TCR library protocol attached unique molecular identifiers to the individual cDNA molecules. TCRdb re-called the 5' RACE reads with MiXCR, one entry per CDR3 protein. The sample lists tens of thousands of distinct CDR3 sequences; approximately 12% were seen once. V and J are TRBV12-3 or TRBV12-4 and TRBJ2-3; TRBD2 agrees at 9 bases. This specimen consisted of whole blood, obtained at baseline. The clonotype originates from an adult who was a healthcare worker with PCR-confirmed SARS-CoV-2 infection or an uninfected control (not recorded which). The donor label of this sample is uncertain. Here the CDR3 DNA reads TGTGCCAGCAGCCGCGGGGGGGCCTCAGATACGCAGTATTTT. Translation: CASSRGGASDTQYF.